Following are 15 T cell receptor beta chains from one sample sequenced in a study of blood T cell repertoires in COVID-19. Sequencing was performed with immunoSEQ multiplex PCR; in TCRdb, only in-frame clones are kept and a portion is missing. Of 200,000 or so clones in the sample, around 79% are singletons; the top ten hold around a sixth. The sample was peripheral blood. These TCRs come from a man between 60 and 75 years old with active or convalescent COVID-19.

This clone has just a few counts. V and J are TRBV6-4 and TRBJ1-1, with D tentatively TRBD1 (5 bases). Germline V lookup: CDR1 MRHNA, CDR2 SNTAGT. The CDR3 totals 16 residues. The V end was cut by 2 bases, the J end by 7 bases, with 20 bases between. Here the CDR3 DNA reads TGTGCCAGCAGTGACAAAGGCTGGGTGGGGGGAGGTGAAGCTTTCTTT. Amino acid sequence: CASSDKGWVGGGEAFF.

The chain is built from TRBV2 and TRBJ1-2; TRBD1 is a possible D gene (5 bases). The CDR3 is made up of 11 amino acids. Germline V gene data show CDR1 as SNHLY and CDR2 as FYNNEI. The V end lost 5 bases, the J end lost 6 bases, and 7 bases lay between the germline ends. The CDR3 DNA reads as TGTGCCAGCAGTCAGGGTGATGGCTACACCTTC. Translated, it gives CASSQGDGYTF.

J is TRBJ2-7 and V is TRBV3-1 (or the pseudogene TRBV3-2), with D possibly being TRBD2 (6 bases). V lost 3 bases and J 0 bases, leaving 9 bases between the germline ends. Germline lookup yields CDR1 LGHDT and CDR2 YNNKEL (reference sequence). The CDR3 extends over 14 amino acids. CDR3 amino acids: CASSQPGLSYEQYF. CDR3 nucleotide sequence: TGTGCCAGCAGCCAGCCGGGACTCTCCTACGAGCAGTACTTC.

V gene TRBV30 combines with J gene TRBJ2-3, with D possibly being TRBD1 (6 bases). Per germline, CDR1 GTSNPN and CDR2 SVGIG (reference sequence). The CDR3 spans 15 residues. Trimming left V 2 bases short and J 0 bases short, with 12 bases between. The CDR3 coding sequence is TGTGCCTGGAGTAGGTACCAGGGGAGCACAGATACGCAGTATTTT. Protein sequence: CAWSRYQGSTDTQYF.

V is TRBV7-9 and J is TRBJ2-1; D is undetermined. The CDR3 has 12 amino acids. V lost 3 bases and J lost 3, with 3 bases in between. Germline V gives CDR1 SEHNR, CDR2 FQNEAQ (reference sequence). The CDR3 reads CASSFIYNEQFF. CDR3 sequence (DNA): TGTGCCAGCAGCTTTATCTACAATGAGCAGTTCTTC.

This clone was seen once. J is TRBJ2-1 and V is TRBV25-1; D is possibly TRBD2 (6 bases). This CDR3 region has 14 residues. The V end lost 8 bases, the J end lost 8 bases, and 19 bases lay between the germline ends. In germline, CDR1 is MGHDK, CDR2 SYGVNS. The CDR3 protein is CASGLTGEVDEQFF. CDR3 sequence (DNA): TGTGCCAGCGGTCTGACGGGAGAGGTCGATGAGCAGTTCTTC.

This sequence joins TRBV12-5 and TRBJ1-3, with D possibly matching TRBD1 (6 bases). The CDR3 runs 17 residues. The V gene's germline CDR1 is LGHNT and CDR2 FRNRAP. Trimming left V 4 bases short and J 0 bases short, with 16 bases between. The CDR3 here is CASGSSGGSNSGNTIYF. The CDR3 DNA sequence: TGTGCTAGTGGTTCCTCGGGGGGCTCTAACTCTGGAAACACCATATATTTT.

The chain links TRBV9 to TRBJ1-1; D perhaps matches TRBD1 (6 bases). The CDR3 consists of 15 residues. The ends were cut back, 4 bases at V and 3 bases at J, with 16 bases in the middle. Germline CDR1 and CDR2: SGDLS and YYNGEE. This CDR3 is CASSPRSGVDTEAFF. The CDR3 region has the DNA TGTGCCAGCAGCCCCCGCTCAGGGGTCGACACTGAAGCTTTCTTT.

The chain is built from TRBV6-2 or TRBV6-3 and TRBJ1-2, with D hard to call. This CDR3 comprises 13 residues. Germline loops: CDR1 MNHEY, CDR2 SVGEGT. V gave up 2 bases and J gave up 10 bases, with 14 bases separating them. The CDR3 here is CASSYARLDAYTF. In DNA, the CDR3 is TGTGCCAGCAGTTACGCGAGGCTAGATGCCTACACCTTC.

The chain uses TRBV18 and TRBJ1-1, with 7 nucleotides matching TRBD1. This CDR3 has 14 amino acids. Germline values: CDR1 KGHSH, CDR2 LQKENI. V shed 3 bases and J 1 base; nucleotides not matched to a gene: 2. This CDR3 reads CASSPRQGNTEAFF. The CDR3 nucleotides are TGTGCCAGCTCACCCCGACAGGGGAACACTGAAGCTTTCTTT.

In regard to this clone: The identical CDR3 is also encoded by other nucleotide sequences in the sample. The chain joins TRBV5-1 to TRBJ2-2; D is uncertain. The length of the CDR3 is 15 residues. CDR1 and CDR2 from the germline V gene are SGHRS and YFSETQ. Trimming shortened V by 1 base and J by 0 bases, and 7 bases separated the two germline ends. CDR3 residues: CASSLTESNTGELFF. The DNA for the CDR3 is TGCGCCAGCAGCTTGACAGAATCGAACACCGGGGAGCTGTTTTTT.

V gene TRBV28 combines with J gene TRBJ2-5; 8 bases are shared with TRBD2. With 6 bases clipped from V and 0 bases from J, the junction kept 9 bases outside the gene matches. Germline V lookup: CDR1 MDHEN, CDR2 SYDVKM. The CDR3 runs to 16 residues. The CDR3 DNA sequence: TGTGCCAGCAGACGAGGACTAGCCCTGTACCAAGAGACCCAGTACTTC. It translates to CASRRGLALYQETQYF.

The rearrangement uses TRBV7-2 and TRBJ2-2; the D gene is possibly TRBD2 (5 bases). Germline V gene lookup returns CDR1 SGHTA and CDR2 FQGNSA. CDR3 size: 14 residues. V shed 7 bases and J shed 3 bases, with 12 bases lying between them. The DNA for the CDR3 is TGTGCCAGCATGAGGGCGCGGGACACCGGGGAGCTGTTTTTT. Translating gives CASMRARDTGELFF. Drawing the rest from reference TRBV7-2 and TRBJ2-2, the complete variable domain is GAGVSQSPSNKVTEKGKDVELRCDPISGHTALYWYRQSLGQGLEFLIYFQGNSAPDKSGLPSDRFSAERTGGSVSTLTIQRTQQEDSAVYLCASMRARDTGELFFGEGSRLTVL.

The chain couples TRBV7-9 to TRBJ1-4; D call uncertain. V gave up 5 bases and J gave up 0 bases, with 13 bases separating them. In germline, CDR1 is SEHNR, CDR2 FQNEAQ (reference sequence). The CDR3 spans 16 residues. As DNA, the CDR3 is TGTGCCAGCAGCAGAGTTGTCGCCGCAACTAATGAAAAACTGTTTTTT. Its protein product is CASSRVVAATNEKLFF.

This clone showed up many times. The genes are TRBV5-1 and TRBJ2-2; D call uncertain. This CDR3 has 14 amino acids. Germline-derived CDR1 and CDR2 are SGHRS and YFSETQ. The V gene lost 2 bases and the J gene lost 5 bases, with 10 bases spanning the gap. The CDR3, as DNA: TGCGCCAGCAGCTTCCGTCCTAGTACCGGGGAGCTGTTTTTT. It translates to CASSFRPSTGELFF.